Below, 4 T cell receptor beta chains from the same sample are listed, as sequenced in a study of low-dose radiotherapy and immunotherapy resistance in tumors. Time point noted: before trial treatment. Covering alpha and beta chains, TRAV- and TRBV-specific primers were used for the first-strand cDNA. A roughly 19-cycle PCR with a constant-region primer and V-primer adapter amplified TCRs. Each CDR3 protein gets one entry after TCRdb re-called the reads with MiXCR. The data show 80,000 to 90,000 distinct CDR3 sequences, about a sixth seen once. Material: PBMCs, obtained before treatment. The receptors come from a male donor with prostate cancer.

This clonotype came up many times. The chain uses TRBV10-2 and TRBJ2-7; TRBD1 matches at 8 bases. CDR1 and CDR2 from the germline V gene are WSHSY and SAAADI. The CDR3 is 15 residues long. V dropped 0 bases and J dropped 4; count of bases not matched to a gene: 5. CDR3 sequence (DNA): TGCGCCAGCAGTGAGTCACAGGGGGGTTTTTACGAGCAGTACTTC. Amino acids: CASSESQGGFYEQYF.

The CDR3 DNA reads TGTGCCAGCAGCTTGTCCGGGTCCGAGCAGTACTTC. Its protein product is CASSLSGSEQYF. The chain uses TRBV5-4 and TRBJ2-7; D remains ambiguous. Germline CDR1 is SGHNT and CDR2 is YYREEE (reference sequence). This CDR3 is built from 12 residues. V shed 1 base and J shed 6 bases, with 8 bases lying between them.

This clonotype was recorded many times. This CDR3 is CASSASGQGFRKQYF. CDR3 sequence (DNA): TGTGCCAGCAGTGCCTCGGGACAGGGGTTTCGAAAACAGTACTTC. The chain links TRBV12-3 or TRBV12-4 to TRBJ2-7; 10 bases agree with TRBD1. This CDR3 is 15 amino acids long. V was pared by 5 bases and J by 10 bases, with 14 bases of the junction left unmatched.

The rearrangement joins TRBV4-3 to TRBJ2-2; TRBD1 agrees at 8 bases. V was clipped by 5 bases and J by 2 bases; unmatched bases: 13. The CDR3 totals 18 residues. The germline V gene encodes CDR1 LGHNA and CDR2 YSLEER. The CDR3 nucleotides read TGCGCCAGCAGCTCAAGCCGACAGGGGCCGGTAAACACCGGGGAGCTGTTTTTT. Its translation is CASSSSRQGPVNTGELFF.